This is a list of T cell receptor beta chains from one sample in a study of cytomegalovirus exposure and HLA in healthy donors. TCRdb's copy holds only in-frame clones and misses some; the assay was immunoSEQ multiplex PCR. The data contain 85,000 to 100,000 clones, about 75% of them singletons. Sequenced material: PBMCs. The origin of the receptors is a man in his forties or fifties in good health and CMV-seropositive. Each CDR3 is given with its conserved first and last residue. D genes are given only for firm matches. Part of the rows lack a size; the others show once, few, many or a class for expanded clones.

cdr3_nt	cdr3_aa	d_call	clone_size	v_call	j_call
TGCGCCAGCAGCTTGTGGGGACAGGCCCTTATCTTC	CASSLWGQALIF	TRBD1	NA	TRBV5-1	TRBJ2-1
TGTGCCAGCAGCCTCACAGGGGGAGTAGAGACCCAGTACTTC	CASSLTGGVETQYF	TRBD1	NA	TRBV7-9	TRBJ2-5
TGCGCCAGCAGCTTGAGACCGGGACAGGGGGGTTCACCCCTCCACTTT	CASSLRPGQGGSPLHF	TRBD1	once	TRBV5-1	TRBJ1-6
TGTGCCAGTAGTATAGTCCCGGCCCCAAGAGGAACCCCTAGCAATCAGCCCCAGCATTTT	CASSIVPAPRGTPSNQPQHF	NA	NA	TRBV19	TRBJ1-5
TGTGCCAGCAGTCCCCTTACAACAGGGGACACTGAAGCTTTCTTT	CASSPLTTGDTEAFF	TRBD1	NA	TRBV5-4	TRBJ1-1
TGTGCCAGCAGCTTGGGACTAGCGGGCTACGAGCAGTACTTC	CASSLGLAGYEQYF	TRBD2	NA	TRBV6-5	TRBJ2-7
TGTGCCAGCAGCCAACGGGACAGTAACACTGAAGCTTTCTTT	CASSQRDSNTEAFF	TRBD1	NA	TRBV7-9	TRBJ1-1
TGTGCCAGCAGCGTAGTAGGGGCGCAGGGGTTAAATGAGCAGTTCTTC	CASSVVGAQGLNEQFF	NA	NA	TRBV9	TRBJ2-1
TGTGCCAGCAGGGTGGACAGGGGGCAGCCCCAGCATTTT	CASRVDRGQPQHF	TRBD1	NA	TRBV2	TRBJ1-5
TGTGCCAGCAGCTTAGCAATGGTAGCGGAGTACCAAGAGACCCAGTACTTC	CASSLAMVAEYQETQYF	NA	NA	TRBV7-9	TRBJ2-5
TGCGCCAGCAGCCAGGAGACGGGACAGGAAGGAGAAAAACTGTTTTTT	CASSQETGQEGEKLFF	TRBD1	many	TRBV4-1	TRBJ1-4
TGTGCCACCAGCAGAGATGCGGCCAGAACCTACGAGCAGTACTTC	CATSRDAARTYEQYF	NA	NA	TRBV15	TRBJ2-7
TGCGCCAGCAGCTACGACAGAGTGAACACTGAAGCTTTCTTT	CASSYDRVNTEAFF	NA	once	TRBV5-1	TRBJ1-1
TGTGCCAGCAGCCGAGACAGGGATAATTCACCCCTCCACTTT	CASSRDRDNSPLHF	TRBD1	NA	TRBV7-2	TRBJ1-6
TGTGCCAGCAGCAGCCACAGGGCAGATACGCAGTATTTT	CASSSHRADTQYF	NA	NA	TRBV11-2	TRBJ2-3
TGTGCCAGCAGTGATCTAGCGGGAGTCGAGGAGACCCAGTACTTC	CASSDLAGVEETQYF	TRBD2	NA	TRBV2	TRBJ2-5
TGTGCCAGTTCATCGTGGGGCAGCAATCAGCCCCAGCATTTT	CASSSWGSNQPQHF	NA	once	TRBV27	TRBJ1-5
TGTGCCAGCAGTTACGTCGCGGGAGCGGGCTACGAGCAGTACTTC	CASSYVAGAGYEQYF	TRBD2	NA	TRBV6-6	TRBJ2-7
TGTGCCAGCGGACTGGGGGCGCAAGGCGGGGAGCTGTTTTTT	CASGLGAQGGELFF	NA	NA	TRBV2	TRBJ2-2
TGTGCCAGCAGTTTAGGGGGACAGGGTTACTATGGCTACACCTTC	CASSLGGQGYYGYTF	TRBD1	few	TRBV28	TRBJ1-2
TGTGCCAGCAGTTACACCAGGGGGACAGATGAGCAGTTCTTC	CASSYTRGTDEQFF	TRBD1	NA	TRBV6-5	TRBJ2-1
TGTGCCAGCAGCCAAGGACAGGCAACTGATACGCAGTATTTT	CASSQGQATDTQYF	TRBD1	NA	TRBV7-9	TRBJ2-3
TGTGCCAGCAGTCCTACAGGGGTCTACTATGGCTACACCTTC	CASSPTGVYYGYTF	TRBD1	once	TRBV27	TRBJ1-2
TGCGCCAGCAGCTTGGGCTGGGACTGGGGAGATACGCAGTATTTT	CASSLGWDWGDTQYF	NA	NA	TRBV5-1	TRBJ2-3
TGTGCCAGCAGCTCCAGGGATGGGAATGAGCAGTTCTTC	CASSSRDGNEQFF	NA	few	TRBV7-9	TRBJ2-1
TGTGCCAGCAGCTCGACCGACAGGGCCCGGGTGAACACTGAAGCTTTCTTT	CASSSTDRARVNTEAFF	TRBD1	few	TRBV7-9	TRBJ1-1
TGCGCCAGCAGCCAAGAAGGACTAGCGGCTTCGAACACCGGGGAGCTGTTTTTT	CASSQEGLAASNTGELFF	TRBD2	NA	TRBV4-1	TRBJ2-2
TGTGCCAGCAGTGATCCCCAGGGGGGTGACTATGGCTACACCTTC	CASSDPQGGDYGYTF	TRBD1	NA	TRBV25-1	TRBJ1-2
TGTGCCAGCAGTTCGGGACAGGGCTACAGCTCTGGGGCCAACGTCCTGACTTTC	CASSSGQGYSSGANVLTF	TRBD1	once	TRBV28	TRBJ2-6
TGTGCCACCAGCGGGATCCAGACAGGGTTAAAGAAGGGGCAAGAGACCCAGTACTTC	CATSGIQTGLKKGQETQYF	TRBD1	NA	TRBV15	TRBJ2-5
TGTGCCAGTAGTAGGGACAGGGGAAACACCGGGGAGCTGTTTTTT	CASSRDRGNTGELFF	TRBD1	NA	TRBV19	TRBJ2-2
TGTGCCAGTAGTTGGGGGGGGACTGAAGCTTTCTTT	CASSWGGTEAFF	NA	NA	TRBV19	TRBJ1-1
TGTGCCAGCAGCCAGGATCGAGTCAGCCACGAGCAGTACTTC	CASSQDRVSHEQYF	NA	NA	TRBV7-8	TRBJ2-7
TGTGCCAGCAGCTTACGTGTGGCCGTTGATTATGGCTACACCTTC	CASSLRVAVDYGYTF	NA	few	TRBV7-2	TRBJ1-2
TGTGCCAGCAGTCAACCGGGACAGAAGATGAACACTGAAGCTTTCTTT	CASSQPGQKMNTEAFF	TRBD1	NA	TRBV11-2	TRBJ1-1
TGCGCCAGCAGCTTGACAGATTCCTACGAGCAGTACTTC	CASSLTDSYEQYF	NA	NA	TRBV5-1	TRBJ2-7
TGCGCCAGCAGCCAAGGCCCCTCCCAGCGATGGGAGACCCAGTACTTC	CASSQGPSQRWETQYF	NA	NA	TRBV4-1	TRBJ2-5
TGTGCCTCGAGGGACAGGTACGAGCAGTACTTC	CASRDRYEQYF	TRBD1	NA	TRBV19	TRBJ2-7
TGCGCCGGACAACCGGGACAGGGCACCGGGGAGCTGTTTTTT	CAGQPGQGTGELFF	TRBD1	NA	TRBV4-3	TRBJ2-2
TGCAGCGGGGGGGACGGGTATGGCTACACCTTC	CSGGDGYGYTF	NA	NA	TRBV29-1	TRBJ1-2
TGTGCCAGCTCACCACCAGGGGTCCGTGGATACGAGCAGTACTTC	CASSPPGVRGYEQYF	NA	NA	TRBV18	TRBJ2-7
TGTGCCAGCAACACAGGGCAGGCATACGAGCAGTACTTC	CASNTGQAYEQYF	NA	few	TRBV7-8	TRBJ2-7
TGTGCCAGCTCACCACCGGGGAGGGGAGCTGGGGCCAACGTCCTGACTTTC	CASSPPGRGAGANVLTF	TRBD2	NA	TRBV18	TRBJ2-6
TGTGCCAGCAGTTACGGGCACAGCACAGATACGCAGTATTTT	CASSYGHSTDTQYF	NA	few	TRBV6-5	TRBJ2-3
TGCGCCAGCAGCTTGGGGGACAGGGGGAATCAAGAGACCCAGTACTTC	CASSLGDRGNQETQYF	TRBD1	once	TRBV5-1	TRBJ2-5
TGTGCCAGCAGCCATGATCCCGGGACAGCCACAGATACGCAGTATTTT	CASSHDPGTATDTQYF	TRBD1	NA	TRBV14	TRBJ2-3
TGCGCCAGCAGCTTGAGGGGACAGGGGAACACTGAAGCTTTCTTT	CASSLRGQGNTEAFF	TRBD1	NA	TRBV5-1	TRBJ1-1
TGTGCCAGCAGCCTTGGGGGTAGCGGGAGTTATGAGCAGTTCTTC	CASSLGGSGSYEQFF	TRBD2	NA	TRBV7-8	TRBJ2-1